One and the same sample provided the 23 T cell receptor beta chains below, sequenced in a study of T cell clonotyping in hematopoietic cell transplantation. TCRdb's copy holds only in-frame clones and misses some; the assay was immunoSEQ multiplex PCR. This table has around 15,000 clones, approximately 81% appearing once. The input for sequencing was PBMCs, taken 100 days after allogeneic stem cell transplant. Receptors were obtained from a male patient aged 55 to 70 who had an allogeneic stem cell transplant from a related donor, so the T cells may come from the graft donor. Some clones in this sample may be carry-over from other donors' samples.

This chain uses TRBV6-1 with TRBJ1-1; 9 bases are shared with TRBD1. Germline lookup yields CDR1 MNHNS and CDR2 SASEGT. The CDR3 sequence is 14 residues long. V lost 4 bases, J lost 6 bases, and 6 bases stayed unmatched. The CDR3 coding sequence is TGTGCCAGCAGTGTGGGACAGGGTCGGTCTGAAGCTTTCTTT. Translation: CASSVGQGRSEAFF.

This chain joins TRBV5-1 and TRBJ1-2; D not certain. V was pared by 2 bases and J by 9 bases, with 20 bases between. Germline assignment: CDR1 SGHRS and CDR2 YFSETQ. This CDR3 comprises 15 residues. CDR3: CASSFDGTQGIRYTF. CDR3 in DNA: TGCGCCAGCAGCTTCGACGGAACCCAAGGTATTCGCTACACCTTC.

The chain carries TRBV27 and TRBJ1-2; TRBD1 might be the D (6 bases). V was cut by 2 bases and J by 8 bases, with 12 bases left in between. Germline values: CDR1 MNHEY, CDR2 SMNVEV (reference sequence). This CDR3 has 13 amino acids. The CDR3 sequence is CASSLNREGGYTF. The CDR3 bases are TGTGCCAGCAGTTTAAACAGGGAAGGCGGCTACACCTTC.

The chain joins TRBV7-8 to TRBJ1-2; 11 bases are a match to TRBD1. V lost 5 bases, J lost 14 bases, and 7 bases stayed unmatched. The CDR3 has 12 residues. The germline gives CDR1 SGHVS, CDR2 FQNEAQ. The CDR3 DNA follows: TGTGCCAGCAGCCCGACGGGGACAGGGGGAACCTTC. Translation: CASSPTGTGGTF.

The table lists this clone with a few counts. The rearrangement joins TRBV5-1 to TRBJ1-1, with D unresolved. The V gene's germline CDR1 is SGHRS and CDR2 YFSETQ. This CDR3 has 13 residues. V was cut by 4 bases and J by 1 base, with 8 bases left in between. CDR3 region: CASSKGGNTEAFF. CDR3 sequence (DNA): TGCGCCAGCAGCAAGGGAGGGAACACTGAAGCTTTCTTT.

This clone was found once. As DNA, the CDR3 is TGTGCCAGCAGCTCAGGGGGCGCGGGGGACACTGAAGCTTTCTTT. The encoded protein is CASSSGGAGDTEAFF. The rearrangement joins TRBV6-6 to TRBJ1-1; 8 nucleotides agree with TRBD1. The CDR3 consists of 15 residues. V was clipped by 6 bases and J by 3 bases; unmatched bases: 9. Germline values: CDR1 MNHNY, CDR2 SVGAGI (reference sequence).

The chain couples TRBV29-1 to TRBJ2-3, with no clear D. CDR3 size: 13 residues. The V gene's germline CDR1 is SQVTM and CDR2 ANQGSEA. V was clipped by 3 bases and J by 2 bases, with 9 bases between them. CDR3 loop: CSVDGRITDTQYF. The CDR3 DNA is TGCAGCGTTGATGGACGGATCACAGATACGCAGTATTTT.

The J gene is TRBJ2-7, the V gene TRBV5-6; D is uncertain. CDR3 size: 13 residues. Germline CDR1 SGHDT, CDR2 YYEEEE. Trimming removed 2 bases from V and 0 bases from J, with 6 bases in between. The CDR3 DNA reads TGTGCCAGCAGCTTACAGAGCTCCTACGAGCAGTACTTC. It yields the protein CASSLQSSYEQYF.

The CDR3 reads CASSFGAGPNTGELFF. Here the CDR3 DNA reads TGTGCCAGCAGCTTCGGGGCAGGGCCTAACACCGGGGAGCTGTTTTTT. The gene calls are TRBV7-3 and TRBJ2-2; tentatively, D is TRBD1 or TRBD2 (5 bases each). V lost 3 bases and J 2 bases, leaving 13 bases between the germline ends. This CDR3 contains 16 residues. CDR1 is SGHTA, CDR2 FQGTGA, per germline.

This sequence joins TRBV7-2 and TRBJ2-7, with 8 nucleotides matching TRBD1. CDR1 SGHTA and CDR2 FQGNSA come from the germline V gene. This CDR3 contains 17 residues. The trim removed 2 bases at V and 1 base at J, leaving 10 bases unmatched. The CDR3 nucleotides read TGTGCCAGCAGCTTACGCTCTCAGGGGGCGCTTTCCTACGAGCAGTACTTC. It translates to CASSLRSQGALSYEQYF.

The chain combines TRBV19 with TRBJ2-5, with TRBD1 as a possible D gene (5 bases). Trimming left V 8 bases short and J 2 bases short, with 12 bases between. This CDR3 is built from 13 residues. Germline CDR1 is LNHDA and CDR2 is SQIVND (reference sequence). CDR3 in amino acids: CASSWGTQETQYF. CDR3 nucleotides: TGTGCCAGTTCGTGGGGCACTCAAGAGACCCAGTACTTC.

This chain uses TRBV28 with TRBJ2-7; 10 positions agree with TRBD1. Per the germline V gene, CDR1 is MDHEN and CDR2 is SYDVKM. The CDR3 contains 15 residues. Germline trimming cut 3 bases from V and 6 bases from J; bases unmatched to any gene: 8. In DNA, the CDR3 is TGTGCCAGCAGTTTCATTGGACAGGGGGATCTCGAGCAGTACTTC. Protein product: CASSFIGQGDLEQYF.

V is TRBV5-6 and J is TRBJ2-4, with D unresolved. V was trimmed by 2 bases and J by 5 bases, leaving 8 bases between them. The CDR3 runs to 13 residues. Germline CDR1 and CDR2: SGHDT and YYEEEE. The CDR3 protein is CASSFGVQNIQYF. CDR3 nucleotides: TGTGCCAGCAGCTTTGGGGTCCAAAACATTCAGTACTTC. Variable domain in full (rest from reference TRBV5-6 and TRBJ2-4): DAGVTQSPTHLIKTRGQQVTLRCSPKSGHDTVSWYQQALGQGPQFIFQYYEEEERQRGNFPDRFSGHQFPNYSSELNVNALLLGDSALYLCASSFGVQNIQYFGAGTRLSVL.

The rearrangement links TRBV27 to TRBJ2-3, with a weak D call TRBD2 (5 bases). Germline V CDR1 and CDR2: MNHEY, SMNVEV (reference sequence). Trimming removed 6 bases from V and 6 bases from J, with 13 bases in between. The CDR3 runs 13 residues. The CDR3 sequence is CASSFIPGDTQYF. For the CDR3, the DNA is TGTGCCAGCAGCTTTATTCCGGGGGATACGCAGTATTTT.

The gene calls are TRBV5-1 and TRBJ1-5; TRBD1 aligns across 9 bases. CDR1 and CDR2 from the germline V gene are SGHRS and YFSETQ. V shed 0 bases, J shed 6 bases, and the junction held 4 bases outside the gene matches. This CDR3 spans 15 amino acids. CDR3 sequence (DNA): TGCGCCAGCAGCTTGGAACAGGGGGCCAGTCAGCCCCAGCATTTT. This sequence encodes CASSLEQGASQPQHF.

In its sample, this clone was seen once. The rearrangement joins TRBV23-1 to TRBJ1-4; 9 bases agree with TRBD1. TRBV23-1 is placed among ORFs of uncertain function. Unmatched junction bases numbered 10, after V lost 8 bases and J lost 9 bases. The CDR3 loop spans 14 amino acids. The CDR3, as DNA: TGCGCCAGCGGACATACCGGGACAGGGAAAAAACTGTTTTTT. The encoded protein is CASGHTGTGKKLFF.

The chain joins TRBV9 to TRBJ1-2, with D possibly being TRBD1 (5 bases). V was cut by 0 bases and J by 4 bases, with 13 bases left in between. CDR1 is SGDLS, CDR2 YYNGEE, per germline. CDR3 length: 15 amino acids. The DNA for the CDR3 is TGTGCCAGCAGCGTAGACCCCGGGCAGGGCTATGGCTACACCTTC. As protein: CASSVDPGQGYGYTF.

This chain joins TRBV5-1 and TRBJ2-5; D unresolved. Germline CDR1 is SGHRS and CDR2 is YFSETQ. This CDR3 is 12 amino acids long. Trimming stripped 2 bases from V and 3 bases from J, with 5 bases between. Written as DNA, the CDR3 is TGCGCCAGCAGCTTACCAAAAGAGACCCAGTACTTC. It is translated as CASSLPKETQYF.

This clone was observed a handful of times. The rearrangement links TRBV7-6 to TRBJ1-4; D gene uncertain. Germline V gene data show CDR1 as SGHVS and CDR2 as FNYEAQ. The CDR3 runs to 14 residues. Trimming stripped 5 bases from V and 5 bases from J, with 12 bases between. CDR3 in DNA: TGTGCCAGCAGCGCCGGGCCCAGCAATGAAAAACTGTTTTTT. Protein product: CASSAGPSNEKLFF.

The chain uses TRBV7-2 and TRBJ1-2; possibly TRBD1 for D (5 bases). CDR3 length: 14 amino acids. In germline, CDR1 is SGHTA, CDR2 FQGNSA. Trimming pared 0 bases from V and 6 bases from J, leaving 11 bases between. CDR3 in DNA: TGTGCCAGCAGCTTAGCCGGGGCCCCCCATGGCTACACCTTC. Its translation is CASSLAGAPHGYTF.

J is TRBJ2-5 and V is TRBV7-8, with 9 bases matching TRBD2. In germline, CDR1 is SGHVS, CDR2 FQNEAQ. Trimming at V came to 0 bases and at J to 6 bases, leaving 5 bases not matched to a gene. The CDR3 runs to 15 residues. The CDR3 spells CASSLARGGLKTQYF. DNA for the CDR3: TGTGCCAGCAGCTTAGCGCGGGGGGGACTAAAGACCCAGTACTTC.

The V gene is TRBV6-6, the J gene TRBJ1-2, with D possibly matching TRBD1 (5 bases). Looked up from germline, CDR1 is MNHNY and CDR2 is SVGAGI (reference sequence). The germline V and J ends were trimmed by 4 bases and 0 bases, with 9 bases remaining between them. CDR3 length: 14 amino acids. In nucleotides, the CDR3 is TGTGCCAGCAGTTTGGACACTGCTAACTATGGCTACACCTTC. Encoded protein: CASSLDTANYGYTF.

J is TRBJ2-3 and V is TRBV6-5; possibly TRBD2 for D (5 bases). V was clipped by 11 bases and J by 4 bases, with 13 bases between them. Germline V gene data show CDR1 as MNHEY and CDR2 as SVGAGI. This CDR3 comprises 12 residues. The CDR3 DNA reads as TGTGCCCTCGGGGATGAAGCAGATACGCAGTATTTT. Translating it yields CALGDEADTQYF.